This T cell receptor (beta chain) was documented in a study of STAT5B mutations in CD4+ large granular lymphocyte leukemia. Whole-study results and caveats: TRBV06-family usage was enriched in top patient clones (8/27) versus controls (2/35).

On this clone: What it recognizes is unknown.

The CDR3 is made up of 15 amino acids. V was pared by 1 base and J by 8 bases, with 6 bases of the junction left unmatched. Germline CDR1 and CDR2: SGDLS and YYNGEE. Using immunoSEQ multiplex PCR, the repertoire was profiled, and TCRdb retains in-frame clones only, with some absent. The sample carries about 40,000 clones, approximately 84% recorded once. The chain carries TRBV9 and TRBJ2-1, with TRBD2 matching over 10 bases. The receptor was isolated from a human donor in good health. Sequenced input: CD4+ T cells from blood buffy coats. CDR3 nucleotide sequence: TGTGCCAGCAGCGTATTAGCGGGGGGTTACGATGAGCAGTTCTTC. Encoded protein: CASSVLAGGYDEQFF.